This T cell receptor beta chain was found in a study of T cell responses to AZD1222 COVID-19 vaccine. Whole-study context: Pooling of second doses given at about 4 or about 12 weeks was done.

The germline gives CDR1 MRHNA, CDR2 SNTAGT. The CDR3 totals 14 residues. V was cut by 4 bases and J by 0 bases, with 9 bases left in between. Findings of the study overall: Compared with day 0, the breadth and depth of the Spike-specific TCR repertoire rose significantly after two doses of AZD1222. The repertoires were collected only after the peak T cell response.

This clone was recorded once. As yet, its antigen is unknown. Measured with immunoSEQ multiplex PCR; TCRdb has only the in-frame clones, and not every one. Seen here are roughly 120,000 clones, around 85% observed once, and the top ten hold roughly 1.7%. V and J are TRBV6-4 and TRBJ1-1; D may be TRBD1 (5 bases). This receptor was identified in an adult in good health. Source: peripheral blood, taken on day 0 of AZD1222 vaccination. CDR3 loop: CASSGSGLNTEAFF. The CDR3 DNA is TGTGCCAGCAGTGGTTCAGGGTTGAACACTGAAGCTTTCTTT.